These 21 T cell receptor beta chains share one sample of origin, sequenced in a study of blood T cell repertoires in COVID-19. The repertoire was sequenced with immunoSEQ multiplex PCR; TCRdb's copy has only in-frame clones and lacks some. Among about 300,000 clones, approximately 86% were seen once, and the ten largest hold 1% to 1.5%. Input material: peripheral blood. The source of these receptors is a man in his 70s with acute or convalescent COVID-19.

The chain uses TRBV27 and TRBJ2-3; D is possibly TRBD1 (5 bases). Trimming shortened V by 5 bases and J by 0 bases, and 18 bases separated the two germline ends. The CDR3 has 17 amino acids. The germline gives CDR1 MNHEY, CDR2 SMNVEV (reference sequence). This CDR3 is CASSLLGLMGSTDTQYF. The DNA for the CDR3 is TGTGCCAGCAGTCTACTGGGGCTGATGGGGAGCACAGATACGCAGTATTTT.

The chain is built from TRBV10-3 and TRBJ2-3, with 10 bases matching TRBD2. Germline V CDR1 and CDR2: ENHRY, SYGVKD. V lost 4 bases to trimming and J lost 2 bases; unmatched junction nucleotides: 3. The CDR3 covers 15 residues. For the CDR3, the DNA is TGTGCCATCAGTGCCCTAGCGGGGGTCACAGATACGCAGTATTTT. This gives the protein CAISALAGVTDTQYF.

This clone was recorded once. The CDR3 nucleotides are TGTGCCAGCAGTGATCGCCACCCAGGGATTAGTGGCTACACCTTC. Translated: CASSDRHPGISGYTF. The J gene is TRBJ1-2, the V gene TRBV6-1; maybe TRBD1 (5 bases). V was pared by 3 bases and J by 7 bases, with 18 bases between. Germline CDR1 and CDR2: MNHNS and SASEGT. The CDR3 totals 15 residues.

The chain combines TRBV30 with TRBJ2-7, with 11 bases lining up with TRBD2. This CDR3 region has 15 residues. Losses at the gene ends were 2 bases for V and 3 bases for J; bases not matched to a gene: 6. Germline loops: CDR1 GTSNPN, CDR2 SVGIG (reference sequence). CDR3 sequence (DNA): TGTGCCTGGAGTAGTCCTAGCGGGGGGTACTACGAGCAGTACTTC. It specifies CAWSSPSGGYYEQYF.

The chain has TRBV24-1 and TRBJ2-5; 10 bases are a match to TRBD1. CDR1 and CDR2 from the germline V gene are KGHDR and SFDVKD. Losses at the gene ends were 5 bases for V and 7 bases for J; bases not matched to a gene: 3. This CDR3 contains 13 residues. In DNA form, the CDR3 reads TGTGCCACCAGTGCCCGGGACAGGGGGACCCAGTACTTC. Amino acids: CATSARDRGTQYF.

The CDR3 here is CASSQELLQGAPSSPLHF. As DNA, the CDR3 is TGCGCCAGCAGCCAAGAATTGCTGCAGGGGGCTCCTAGTTCACCCCTCCACTTT. V gene TRBV4-3 combines with J gene TRBJ1-6, with 8 bases fitting TRBD1. Trimming cost V 0 bases and J 9 bases; bases outside gene matches: 13. CDR1 and CDR2 (germline): LGHNA, YSLEER. The CDR3 is 18 amino acids.

The V and J genes are TRBV11-2 and TRBJ2-1; D not certain. Germline lookup yields CDR1 SGHAT and CDR2 FQNNGV. The V end was cut by 1 base, the J end by 7 bases, with 5 bases between. The CDR3 is made up of 12 amino acids. Written as DNA, the CDR3 is TGTGCCAGCAGCTTAGGCAGGAATGAGCAGTTCTTC. It is translated as CASSLGRNEQFF.

The chain joins TRBV7-9 to TRBJ1-1; 8 bases fit TRBD1. Germline V gene lookup returns CDR1 SEHNR and CDR2 FQNEAQ (reference sequence). V was clipped by 5 bases and J by 3 bases; unmatched bases: 8. The CDR3 has 15 residues. CDR3 bases: TGTGCCAGCAGCGGGCAGGGGGCGCCGGACACTGAAGCTTTCTTT. It specifies CASSGQGAPDTEAFF.

This clone was counted a single time. This chain links TRBV5-1 with TRBJ2-2, with a possible D match to TRBD1 (5 bases). CDR3 length equals 15 residues. Trimming removed 3 bases at V and 3 bases at J, with 12 bases between. Per germline, CDR1 SGHRS and CDR2 YFSETQ. CDR3 sequence: CASSSQGVDTGELFF. The CDR3 coding sequence is TGCGCCAGCAGCTCTCAAGGGGTCGACACCGGGGAGCTGTTTTTT.

J is TRBJ1-5 and V is TRBV28; D not certain. Germline V gene data show CDR1 as MDHEN and CDR2 as SYDVKM. The CDR3 spans 12 residues. Between the trimmed V and J ends, which lost 5 bases and 3 bases, there was a span of 5 bases. For the CDR3, the DNA is TGTGCCAGCAGTCAATTCAATCAGCCCCAGCATTTT. Protein sequence: CASSQFNQPQHF.

The rearrangement uses TRBV4-3 and TRBJ2-3; 11 bases are a match to TRBD1. Germline V gives CDR1 LGHNA, CDR2 YSLEER. V was pared by 2 bases and J by 6 bases, with 7 bases of the junction left unmatched. This CDR3 contains 16 residues. The CDR3 sequence: CASSQFGTGGPDTQYF. The CDR3 coding sequence is TGCGCCAGCAGCCAATTCGGGACAGGGGGACCCGATACGCAGTATTTT.

The J gene is TRBJ2-2, the V gene TRBV5-4; 7 nucleotides line up with TRBD1. The V gene's germline CDR1 is SGHNT and CDR2 YYREEE (reference sequence). J lost 7 bases, V lost 4 bases, and 13 bases had no gene match. The CDR3 spans 16 residues. The CDR3: CASSRGRQGENGELFF. CDR3 bases: TGTGCCAGCAGCCGTGGACGCCAGGGGGAGAACGGGGAGCTGTTTTTT.

The chain has TRBV28 and TRBJ1-4, with TRBD1 as a possible D gene (5 bases). The V and J ends lost 2 bases and 7 bases respectively, with 11 bases between them. The germline V gene has CDR1 MDHEN and CDR2 SYDVKM. There are 14 residues in the CDR3. Written as DNA, the CDR3 is TGTGCCAGCAGTTTACGGGGGGGGAGTGAAAAACTGTTTTTT. Its translation: CASSLRGGSEKLFF.

This clone was picked up one time. The chain combines TRBV7-8 with TRBJ2-7; 10 nucleotides line up with TRBD1. J gave up 4 bases and V 1 base, and 7 bases lay outside the gene matches. The CDR3 runs 16 residues. The germline V gene encodes CDR1 SGHVS and CDR2 FQNEAQ. This chain's CDR3 is CASSLVEGQGSYEQYF. CDR3 sequence (DNA): TGTGCCAGCAGCTTAGTCGAGGGACAGGGGTCGTACGAGCAGTACTTC.

This clone appeared a single time. The rearrangement uses TRBV24-1 and TRBJ1-4; possibly TRBD1 for D (5 bases). The CDR3 consists of 15 residues. V gave up 2 bases and J gave up 7 bases, with 13 bases separating them. The V gene's germline CDR1 is KGHDR and CDR2 SFDVKD. This CDR3 reads CATSDSRGLREKLFF. For the CDR3, the DNA is TGTGCCACCAGTGATTCTAGGGGATTACGTGAAAAACTGTTTTTT.

V usage is TRBV27 and J usage is TRBJ2-1; a weak D match, TRBD2 (6 bases). Germline lookup yields CDR1 MNHEY and CDR2 SMNVEV (reference sequence). The CDR3 is made up of 16 amino acids. V shed 4 bases and J shed 4 bases, with 17 bases lying between them. The chain's CDR3 is CASSWVTGTAYNEQFF. CDR3 nucleotides: TGTGCCAGCAGTTGGGTTACCGGGACTGCATACAATGAGCAGTTCTTC.

J is TRBJ1-3 and V is TRBV18; D possibly corresponds to TRBD1 (6 bases). From germline, CDR1 is KGHSH and CDR2 LQKENI. Deletions cut 6 bases from V and 1 base from J, with 7 bases between. The CDR3 has 13 residues. CDR3 nucleotides: TGTGCCAGCTCGACAGGATCTGGAAACACCATATATTTT. The encoded protein is CASSTGSGNTIYF.

The V gene is TRBV30, the J gene TRBJ2-5, with TRBD2 as a possible D gene (6 bases). V lost 0 bases to trimming and J lost 6 bases, with 11 bases between them. This CDR3 is 13 amino acids long. The germline V gene has CDR1 GTSNPN and CDR2 SVGIG (reference sequence). In DNA form, the CDR3 reads TGTGCCTGGAGTGTACTCGGGGGACAGACCCAGTACTTC. Its translation is CAWSVLGGQTQYF.

This clone was counted a single time. The chain joins TRBV6-5 to TRBJ2-7; D unclear. Germline V CDR1 and CDR2: MNHEY, SVGAGI. There are 14 residues in the CDR3. Trimming removed 0 bases from V and 3 bases from J, with 9 bases in between. This CDR3 reads CASSYSGRYYEQYF. CDR3 DNA: TGTGCCAGCAGTTACTCGGGCAGATACTACGAGCAGTACTTC.

This rearrangement joins TRBV7-2 to TRBJ2-5; D possibly corresponds to TRBD1 (6 bases). CDR1 and CDR2 (germline): SGHTA, FQGNSA. CDR3 size: 14 residues. V was pared by 5 bases and J by 4 bases, with 14 bases between. For the CDR3, the DNA is TGTGCCAGCAGCCTCGGACAGACGAGAGAGACCCAGTACTTC. Translation gives CASSLGQTRETQYF.

The genes are TRBV19 and TRBJ1-4; D is unresolved. CDR1 is LNHDA and CDR2 is SQIVND in the germline V gene (reference sequence). V was shortened by 4 bases and J by 7 bases, with 10 bases between the two germline ends. The CDR3 sequence is 13 residues long. The CDR3 is CASSTRESEKLFF. In DNA, the CDR3 is TGTGCCAGTAGTACGAGGGAGAGTGAAAAACTGTTTTTT.